This T cell receptor (beta chain) emerged from a study of regulatory T cells in long-lasting Graves disease. Construction of the TCR beta libraries employed iRepertoire HTBI primers in conjunction with Arm-PCR of CDR3 regions. TCRdb re-called the multiplex PCR reads through MiXCR, storing one row per CDR3 protein. Here the sample spans 600,000 to 800,000 distinct CDR3 sequences, 30% being singletons. This CDR3 contains 16 residues. With 3 bases clipped from V and 0 bases from J, the junction kept 5 bases outside the gene matches. Germline V gives CDR1 KGHSH, CDR2 LQKENI. Time point described: persistent/refractory GD, antithyroid drugs over 5 years with positive TRAb. The TCR library was made from RNA extracted from PBMCs.

The specimen comprised peripheral blood mononuclear cells (PBMCs), sampled when the disease was refractory, from a patient treated with antithyroid drugs. The chain recombines TRBV18 with TRBJ1-5, with 7 bases lining up with TRBD1. The sequence was obtained from a female donor with Graves disease. CDR3 loop: CASSPIRGTSNQPQHF. The CDR3 nucleotides read TGTGCCAGCTCACCTATCAGGGGGACTAGCAATCAGCCCCAGCATTTT.